These T cell receptor beta chains were read from a single sample in a study of blood T cell repertoires in COVID-19. TCRdb keeps only in-frame clones here, not all; method: immunoSEQ multiplex PCR. The top ten clones hold 0.65% to 0.9% of a sample with 450,000 to 500,000 clones, around 87% of them seen once. Sequencing was done on a sample of PBMCs or T cells enriched from blood (not recorded which). These receptor sequences come from a woman younger than 35 who had recovered from COVID-19. Each CDR3 is given with its conserved first and last residue. The order of the fields is clone size, J gene, V gene, D gene, CDR3 DNA, CDR3 protein. A D gene is named only where the DNA matches it firmly. Rows give clone size only sometimes, using once, few, many, or a class for an expanded clone.

once,TRBJ1-2,TRBV7-2,NA,TGTGCCAGCAGCTCAGAGACGGGGGACTTATATGGCTACACCTTC,CASSSETGDLYGYTF
NA,TRBJ1-2,TRBV30,NA,TGTGCCTCCGAGCCCACGGACTTAGCTAACTATGGCTACACCTTC,CASEPTDLANYGYTF
NA,TRBJ1-4,TRBV27,TRBD1,TGTGCCAGCAGTTCCGGGAGGGGGCAGGTAAAACTGTTTTTT,CASSSGRGQVKLFF
few,TRBJ2-7,TRBV5-1,NA,TGCGCCAGCAGCTTAGGGGGGGGACCCTACGAGCAGTACTTC,CASSLGGGPYEQYF
NA,TRBJ2-1,TRBV5-1,NA,TGCGCCAGCAGAAGCCTAGGTACTAATGAGCAGTTCTTC,CASRSLGTNEQFF
NA,TRBJ2-3,TRBV2,TRBD1,TGTGCCAGCACTGAGGGGGCCCCAGTGGATACGCAGTATTTT,CASTEGAPVDTQYF
NA,TRBJ2-1,TRBV19,TRBD1,TGTGCCAGTAGTACAGGGACAGGGGCTTTCAATGAGCAGTTCTTC,CASSTGTGAFNEQFF
NA,TRBJ2-1,TRBV7-9,TRBD2,TGTGCCAGCAGCGGTCCGACTAGCGGGGGGTTTAATGAGCAGTTCTTC,CASSGPTSGGFNEQFF
NA,TRBJ2-5,TRBV5-6,NA,TGTGCCAGCAGCTTCGGACTGGAACAAGAGACCCAGTACTTC,CASSFGLEQETQYF
NA,TRBJ1-1,TRBV5-4,TRBD1,TGTGCCAGCAGCTTCCAACCGGACAGGGGCGAGTATGCTTTCTTT,CASSFQPDRGEYAFF
NA,TRBJ1-5,TRBV6-5,NA,TGTGCCACAAGCTCCCTGGGGGCGGGTCAGCCCCAGCATTTT,CATSSLGAGQPQHF
NA,TRBJ1-1,TRBV19,TRBD1,TGTGCCAGTAGTCTGGGATACAGGGGGCTTAGCACTGAAGCTTTCTTT,CASSLGYRGLSTEAFF
NA,TRBJ1-2,TRBV6-5,NA,TGTGCCAGCAGTTACCAGGGTTCCTATGGCTACACCTTC,CASSYQGSYGYTF
NA,TRBJ1-4,TRBV18,NA,TGTGCCAGCTCACCAGGGACTACCGAAAAACTGTTTTTT,CASSPGTTEKLFF
NA,TRBJ1-5,TRBV4-2,TRBD1,TGTGCCAGCAGCCAAGAGCCCACCGGGACAGGAGCCCCTAGCAATCAGCCCCAGCATTTT,CASSQEPTGTGAPSNQPQHF
NA,TRBJ1-1,TRBV18,TRBD1,TGTGCCAGCTCATTCCGGACAGGGGACACTGAAGCTTTCTTT,CASSFRTGDTEAFF
NA,TRBJ2-7,TRBV15,NA,TGTGCCACCAGCAAAGCCTTTTCAACCCCCTCCTACGAGCAGTACTTC,CATSKAFSTPSYEQYF
NA,TRBJ2-2,TRBV10-3,TRBD2,TGTGCCATCACTCCGGGACTAGGCGGCACCGGGGAGCTGTTTTTT,CAITPGLGGTGELFF
NA,TRBJ2-3,TRBV4-1,TRBD1,TGCGCCAGCAGCCAACCTACAGGGGGTCAAACGCAGTATTTT,CASSQPTGGQTQYF
NA,TRBJ1-6,TRBV5-6,NA,TGTGCCAGCAGCTTGCGAGGTTCACCCCTCCACTTT,CASSLRGSPLHF
NA,TRBJ2-5,TRBV4-2,NA,TGTGCCAGCAGTCCCGACATTTTCCAAGAGACCCAGTACTTC,CASSPDIFQETQYF
NA,TRBJ1-5,TRBV19,NA,TGTGCCAGTAGCATTGTGGTACACCAGCCCCAGCATTTT,CASSIVVHQPQHF
NA,TRBJ1-2,TRBV4-1,NA,TGCGCCAGCAGCCAAGATAATACAGGGACCTATGGCTACACCTTC,CASSQDNTGTYGYTF
NA,TRBJ1-5,TRBV6-1,NA,TGTGCCAGCAGTGTCATACGGGCTACAGGATATCAGCCCCAGCATTTT,CASSVIRATGYQPQHF
NA,TRBJ2-1,TRBV5-1,TRBD1,TGCGCCAGCAGTTTCTCAGGGGGTTTATACAATGAGCAGTTCTTC,CASSFSGGLYNEQFF
NA,TRBJ1-1,TRBV5-1,NA,TGCGCCAGCAGCTTGGAACAGGACACTGAAGCTTTCTTT,CASSLEQDTEAFF
NA,TRBJ1-5,TRBV2,TRBD1,TGTGCCAGCAGAGGGACAGTTAATCAGCCCCAGCATTTT,CASRGTVNQPQHF
NA,TRBJ2-5,TRBV15,TRBD1,TGTGCCACCAGCAGAGATGGGGGACAGGGAGGGAAAGAGACCCAGTACTTC,CATSRDGGQGGKETQYF
NA,TRBJ2-1,TRBV5-4,NA,TGTGCCAGCAGCCGGGGGACCGATGAGCAGTTCTTC,CASSRGTDEQFF
once,TRBJ2-5,TRBV24-1,NA,TGTGCCACCAGTGCAGGAGGTCCCTGGCACCCCTTCCAAGAGACCCAGTACTTC,CATSAGGPWHPFQETQYF
NA,TRBJ2-7,TRBV11-2,TRBD2,TGTGCCAGCAGACCCCCTACTAGCGTGCCCTACGAGCAGTACTTC,CASRPPTSVPYEQYF
NA,TRBJ1-2,TRBV27,NA,TGTGCCAGCAGCCGCCCGGGAAGTGGCTACACCTTC,CASSRPGSGYTF
NA,TRBJ2-7,TRBV28,NA,TGTGCCAGCGTTACTCAAAGAGGCCTAGTAGACGAGCAGTACTTC,CASVTQRGLVDEQYF
NA,TRBJ1-2,TRBV6-2/TRBV6-3,NA,TGTGCCAGCAGTTACTCGCCAGGGGATAACTATGGCTACACCTTC,CASSYSPGDNYGYTF
NA,TRBJ1-5,TRBV5-8,NA,TGTGCCAGCAGCTTGGCGACAGGCAATCAGCCCCAGCATTTT,CASSLATGNQPQHF
NA,TRBJ1-6,TRBV27,TRBD1,TGTGCCAGCAGTTGGGGGACAGGAGTTAATTCACCCCTCCACTTT,CASSWGTGVNSPLHF
NA,TRBJ1-2,TRBV3-1/TRBV3-2,TRBD1,TGTGCCAGCAGCCGGGACAGCTATGGCTACACCTTC,CASSRDSYGYTF
NA,TRBJ2-3,TRBV19,NA,TGTGCCAGTAGTGAGGGTCCTAAGAGCACAGATACGCAGTATTTT,CASSEGPKSTDTQYF
NA,TRBJ1-6,TRBV27,NA,TGTGCCAGCACCCCAGGGTCAAATTCACCCCTCCACTTT,CASTPGSNSPLHF
NA,TRBJ2-4,TRBV5-1,NA,TGCGCCAGCAGCTCGGGGGTGACCAAAAACATTCAGTACTTC,CASSSGVTKNIQYF
NA,TRBJ1-3,TRBV6-5,TRBD1,TGTGCCAGCAGTCTGGGGACAGGGGGTGGGGACACCATATATTTT,CASSLGTGGGDTIYF
NA,TRBJ1-4,TRBV5-1,TRBD1,TGCGCCAGCAGCTCCGGGACAGGGGGCCCAAATGAAAAACTGTTTTTT,CASSSGTGGPNEKLFF
NA,TRBJ1-2,TRBV9,NA,TGTGCCAGCAGCGTAGGGGACTTAAACTATGGCTACACCTTC,CASSVGDLNYGYTF
NA,TRBJ1-1,TRBV19,NA,TGTGCCAGTAGTGCAGGCAAGTCCACTGAAGCTTTCTTT,CASSAGKSTEAFF
NA,TRBJ2-2,TRBV4-1,NA,TGCGCCAGCAGCCTCAGACTGACCACCGGGGAGCTGTTTTTT,CASSLRLTTGELFF
once,TRBJ1-2,TRBV30,TRBD1,TGTGCCTGGAGCATCAGGGACAGAAGCTATGGCTACACCTTC,CAWSIRDRSYGYTF
NA,TRBJ2-3,TRBV3-1/TRBV3-2,TRBD2,TGTGCCAGCAGCCCCTCATCGCTAGCGGGGGTCCTAATACCGTCCACAGATACGCAGTATTTT,CASSPSSLAGVLIPSTDTQYF
NA,TRBJ1-2,TRBV21-1,NA,TGTGCCAGCAGCAAAAATCGGGACAGGTTATCCTATGGCTACACCTTC,CASSKNRDRLSYGYTF
NA,TRBJ1-2,TRBV11-3,NA,TGTGCCAGCAGCCCTAACAGCCGCTATGGCTACACCTTC,CASSPNSRYGYTF
NA,TRBJ2-7,TRBV3-1/TRBV3-2,TRBD2,TGTGCCAGCAGCGCCGGACTAGCGGCCTACGAGCAGTACTTC,CASSAGLAAYEQYF
NA,TRBJ2-2,TRBV12-3/TRBV12-4,NA,TGTGCCAGCAGTTTCGGCGGGGAGCTGTTTTTT,CASSFGGELFF
NA,TRBJ2-2,TRBV19,TRBD2,TGTGCCAGTAGTATATACGGGGGGACCGGGGAGCTGTTTTTT,CASSIYGGTGELFF
NA,TRBJ2-1,TRBV20-1,NA,TGCAGTGCTAGTGAGGGGGGAATTGAGCAGTTCTTC,CSASEGGIEQFF